These 16 T cell receptor beta chains came from one sample sequenced in a study of blood T cell repertoires in COVID-19. Method: immunoSEQ multiplex PCR; TCRdb's copy keeps in-frame clones and lacks some. The data contain approximately 140,000 clones, roughly 89% of them seen just once; the ten biggest clones take up around 4.5%. The sample consisted of peripheral blood. These receptors were collected from a middle-aged woman with acute or convalescent COVID-19.

The CDR3 spells CSPTDSYEQYF. The CDR3 bases are TGCAGTCCTACGGACAGCTACGAGCAGTACTTC. The chain links TRBV20-1 to TRBJ2-7, with D possibly being TRBD1 (6 bases). CDR3 length: 11 amino acids. V was pared by 8 bases and J by 3 bases, with 11 bases between. The germline V gene has CDR1 DFQATT and CDR2 SNEGSKA (reference sequence).

The count of this clone is one. The chain recombines TRBV28 with TRBJ1-6; no clear D. Per the germline V gene, CDR1 is MDHEN and CDR2 is SYDVKM. The CDR3 loop spans 14 amino acids. The V end lost 0 bases, the J end lost 10 bases, and 10 bases lay between the germline ends. The CDR3 region is CASSLWEDGSPLHF. The DNA for the CDR3 is TGTGCCAGCAGTTTATGGGAGGATGGGTCACCCCTCCACTTT. The complete variable domain, with remaining parts taken from reference TRBV28 and TRBJ1-6, reads DVKVTQSSRYLVKRTGEKVFLECVQDMDHENMFWYRQDPGLGLRLIYFSYDVKMKEKGDIPEGYSVSREKKERFSLILESASTNQTSMYLCASSLWEDGSPLHFGNGTRLTVT.

V usage is TRBV27 and J usage is TRBJ2-1; D is uncertain. Looked up from germline, CDR1 is MNHEY and CDR2 is SMNVEV (reference sequence). Trimming stripped 4 bases from V and 6 bases from J, with 7 bases between. The CDR3 covers 12 residues. As DNA, the CDR3 is TGTGCCAGCAGTTGGGCTGCCAATGAGCAGTTCTTC. Protein sequence: CASSWAANEQFF.

The CDR3 spells CASSMTDSPLHF. The CDR3 bases are TGTGCCAGTAGTATGACAGATTCACCCCTCCACTTT. V and J are TRBV19 and TRBJ1-6, with D maybe TRBD1 (5 bases). The ends were cut back, 3 bases at V and 8 bases at J, with 5 bases in the middle. The CDR3 loop spans 12 amino acids. Germline CDR1 is LNHDA and CDR2 is SQIVND (reference sequence).

The rearrangement uses TRBV11-1 and TRBJ1-1; D may be TRBD1 (5 bases). This CDR3 has 14 residues. Trimming took off 3 bases at V and 1 base at J, with 9 bases between the two ends. From germline, CDR1 is SGHAT and CDR2 FQDESV (reference sequence). CDR3 DNA: TGTGCCAGCAGCTTTGGGGCAGCGAACACTGAAGCTTTCTTT. Translating it yields CASSFGAANTEAFF.

This clone has a single count. The V and J genes are TRBV28 and TRBJ1-1, with TRBD1 as a possible D gene (6 bases). The CDR3 extends over 14 amino acids. Germline V gene sequence: CDR1 MDHEN, CDR2 SYDVKM. V was cut by 6 bases and J by 1 base, with 12 bases left in between. The chain's CDR3 is CASSRGHQNTEAFF. CDR3 bases: TGTGCCAGCAGCCGGGGACACCAGAACACTGAAGCTTTCTTT.

The chain uses TRBV9 and TRBJ2-5; 11 nucleotides align to TRBD2. CDR1 and CDR2 (germline): SGDLS, YYNGEE. V gave up 1 base and J gave up 4 bases; unmatched junction bases: 12. The CDR3 has 18 amino acids. CDR3 in DNA: TGTGCCAGCAGCGTAAACCCCGATCTAGCGGGAGGTGGAGAGACCCAGTACTTC. This translates into CASSVNPDLAGGGETQYF.

The chain links TRBV5-1 to TRBJ1-2; TRBD1 might be the D (6 bases). CDR1 and CDR2 from the germline V gene are SGHRS and YFSETQ. This CDR3 region has 18 residues. Trimming shortened V by 3 bases and J by 1 base, and 22 bases separated the two germline ends. The CDR3 DNA is TGCGCCAGCAGCTACGGGACATCAGGGAACGTCAATAACTATGGCTACACCTTC. Translating it yields CASSYGTSGNVNNYGYTF.

In its sample, this clone was seen once. The V and J genes are TRBV7-6 and TRBJ2-7; 8 bases align to TRBD2. This CDR3 region has 20 residues. The junction had 24 bases not matched to a gene; V was cut back by 4 bases and J by 4 bases. Germline V gene data show CDR1 as SGHVS and CDR2 as FNYEAQ. CDR3 sequence reads: CASSSLFGGGGSSLVYEQYF. The CDR3, as DNA: TGTGCCAGCAGCTCCCTGTTCGGGGGGGGCGGGAGTTCATTGGTGTACGAGCAGTACTTC.

The V call is TRBV10-3, the J call TRBJ1-2; 7 bases line up with TRBD1. Germline assignment: CDR1 ENHRY and CDR2 SYGVKD. The ends lost 2 bases at V and 9 bases at J; junction bases unmatched: 3. The CDR3 covers 12 residues. The CDR3: CAISEDRVSYTF. CDR3 sequence (DNA): TGTGCCATCAGTGAGGACAGGGTCAGCTACACCTTC.

The chain uses TRBV4-1 and TRBJ1-1; 11 bases fit TRBD1. The CDR3 consists of 16 residues. Germline CDR1 MGHRA, CDR2 YSYEKL. With 0 bases clipped from V and 6 bases from J, the junction kept 6 bases outside the gene matches. In DNA form, the CDR3 reads TGCGCCAGCAGCCAAGAGAGGGGACAGGGGGTCTCTGAAGCTTTCTTT. This encodes CASSQERGQGVSEAFF.

This chain links TRBV2 with TRBJ2-6, with a possible D match to TRBD1 (6 bases). The germline V gene encodes CDR1 SNHLY and CDR2 FYNNEI. The V end lost 6 bases, the J end lost 1 base, and 16 bases lay between the germline ends. The CDR3 has 17 residues. In nucleotides, the CDR3 is TGTGCCAGCAGCCCGACAGGTTCTCAGTCTGGGGCCAACGTCCTGACTTTC. It specifies CASSPTGSQSGANVLTF.

The chain links TRBV29-1 to TRBJ2-5; 11 nucleotides match TRBD2. The germline V gene has CDR1 SQVTM and CDR2 ANQGSEA. J was trimmed by 5 bases and V by 4 bases; bases with no gene match: 6. This CDR3 region has 14 residues. The CDR3 sequence: CSVGLAGLRETQYF. CDR3 nucleotides: TGCAGCGTTGGACTAGCGGGGCTAAGGGAGACCCAGTACTTC.

This chain uses TRBV9 with TRBJ1-3; 11 bases are a match to TRBD1. CDR3 length: 16 amino acids. The J segment lost 2 bases and the V segment lost 0 bases, leaving 1 base of the junction unmatched. Germline V lookup: CDR1 SGDLS, CDR2 YYNGEE. CDR3 amino acids: CASSVGTGGPGNTIYF. The CDR3 DNA is TGTGCCAGCAGCGTAGGGACAGGGGGCCCTGGAAACACCATATATTTT.

The chain recombines TRBV7-2 with TRBJ2-7; D ambiguous. Germline lookup yields CDR1 SGHTA and CDR2 FQGNSA. Trimming removed 5 bases from V and 3 bases from J, with 11 bases in between. CDR3 size: 13 residues. The CDR3 bases are TGTGCCAGCAGCCTCCTTTCGGTCTACGAGCAGTACTTC. Residues: CASSLLSVYEQYF. Full variable domain (outside the CDR3, taken from reference TRBV7-2 and TRBJ2-7): GAGVSQSPSNKVTEKGKDVELRCDPISGHTALYWYRQSLGQGLEFLIYFQGNSAPDKSGLPSDRFSAERTGGSVSTLTIQRTQQEDSAVYLCASSLLSVYEQYFGPGTRLTVT.

The CDR3 bases are TGCGCCAGCAGCTTGGAGACAGGGCAAACCGGGGAGCTGTTTTTT. This translates into CASSLETGQTGELFF. The chain couples TRBV5-1 to TRBJ2-2; 7 nucleotides match TRBD1. Germline V CDR1 and CDR2: SGHRS, YFSETQ. The J segment lost 5 bases and the V segment lost 0 bases, leaving 4 bases of the junction unmatched. The CDR3 runs 15 residues.